The 23 T cell receptor beta chains below come from one sample, sequenced in a study of radiation and T cells in renal cell carcinoma. Clones were sequenced by immunoSEQ multiplex PCR, and TCRdb holds only the in-frame ones, with some missing. The sample includes just over 95,000 clones, 86% of them seen just once. Time point indicated: baseline pretreatment blood. Sample treatment: 15 Gy SBRT to primary tumor, nephrectomy 4 weeks later. Specimen: blood, collected from a patient whose treatment included radiotherapy and nephrectomy. These receptors all stem from a man in his fifties or sixties with renal cell carcinoma.

The V gene is TRBV29-1, the J gene TRBJ1-2; 7 positions agree with TRBD1. The V gene end was trimmed by 6 bases and the J gene end by 5 bases; junction bases not matched to a gene: 15. Germline CDR1 is SQVTM and CDR2 is ANQGSEA. CDR3 length equals 15 residues. Written as DNA, the CDR3 is TGCAGCGTCCTGACATCAGGGGGGGAGGGATATGGCTACACCTTC. Translation: CSVLTSGGEGYGYTF.

V is TRBV6-6 and J is TRBJ1-5, with no clear D. V lost 5 bases and J 6 bases, leaving 14 bases between the germline ends. CDR1 and CDR2 (germline): MNHNY, SVGAGI (reference sequence). CDR3 size: 14 residues. The CDR3: CASSTRPHGQPQHF. DNA of the CDR3: TGTGCCAGCAGTACCCGCCCGCACGGTCAGCCCCAGCATTTT.

The chain combines TRBV5-1 with TRBJ1-2, with TRBD1 matching over 10 bases. Germline V lookup: CDR1 SGHRS, CDR2 YFSETQ. V trimming: 0 bases; J trimming: 5 bases; junction bases outside the gene matches: 7. The CDR3 contains 16 residues. The CDR3 sequence is CASSLAGTGEGYGYTF. The DNA of the CDR3 is TGCGCCAGCAGCTTGGCCGGGACAGGGGAGGGGTATGGCTACACCTTC.

The chain carries TRBV18 and TRBJ2-7, with D maybe TRBD2 (5 bases). V was shortened by 6 bases and J by 9 bases, with 18 bases between the two germline ends. The CDR3 totals 13 residues. The V gene's germline CDR1 is KGHSH and CDR2 LQKENI. CDR3 DNA: TGTGCCAGCTCCCCGACCTCGTCGGACTGGCAGTACTTC. This sequence encodes CASSPTSSDWQYF.

V usage is TRBV11-3 and J usage is TRBJ2-7; TRBD2 might be the D (6 bases). Germline values: CDR1 SGHNT, CDR2 YENEEA. The CDR3 extends over 18 amino acids. Between the trimmed V and J ends, which lost 0 bases and 2 bases, there was a span of 20 bases. The CDR3 DNA sequence: TGTGCCAGCAGCTTAGAGTCGACGAGACTAGATATTGCCTACGAGCAGTACTTC. Encoded protein: CASSLESTRLDIAYEQYF.

This sequence joins TRBV5-3 and TRBJ1-2; a possible D gene is TRBD1 (6 bases). TRBV5-3 qualifies as an ORF whose function is uncertain. The CDR3 is 13 amino acids. The germline V and J ends were trimmed by 4 bases and 0 bases, with 7 bases remaining between them. The CDR3, as DNA: TGTGCCAGAAGCCGGACAGCTAACTATGGCTACACCTTC. Protein sequence: CARSRTANYGYTF.

This chain links TRBV7-9 with TRBJ2-5, with unresolved D. The CDR3 spans 15 residues. Germline-derived CDR1 and CDR2 are SEHNR and FQNEAQ (reference sequence). V lost 5 bases and J lost 1, with 14 bases in between. The CDR3: CASSPLGLGQETQYF. The CDR3 DNA follows: TGTGCCAGCAGCCCCTTAGGATTGGGCCAAGAGACCCAGTACTTC.

This chain connects TRBV6-4 to TRBJ2-7; TRBD1 agrees at 9 bases. Germline-derived CDR1 and CDR2 are MRHNA and SNTAGT. The length of the CDR3 is 15 residues. With 3 bases clipped from V and 3 bases from J, the junction kept 6 bases outside the gene matches. CDR3 in amino acids: CASSDTGTGFYEQYF. The DNA for the CDR3 is TGTGCCAGCAGTGATACCGGGACAGGGTTCTACGAGCAGTACTTC.

This chain links TRBV10-3 with TRBJ2-5; 9 positions agree with TRBD2. Unmatched junction bases numbered 5, after V lost 2 bases and J lost 7 bases. The CDR3 runs to 14 residues. CDR1 is ENHRY, CDR2 SYGVKD, per germline. This chain's CDR3 is CAISEGGGAVTQYF. CDR3 DNA: TGTGCCATCAGTGAGGGCGGGGGGGCCGTGACCCAGTACTTC.

This chain links TRBV9 with TRBJ2-1; 8 positions agree with TRBD2. Trimming cost V 4 bases and J 9 bases; bases outside gene matches: 30. Germline CDR1 reads SGDLS; CDR2 reads YYNGEE. The CDR3 consists of 21 residues. The CDR3 loop is CASSTPRESRGETAVRGEQFF. The CDR3 DNA sequence: TGTGCCAGCAGCACCCCCCGGGAGTCGCGGGGGGAAACCGCGGTTCGGGGTGAGCAGTTCTTC.

The rearrangement uses TRBV6-1 and TRBJ2-1; 8 positions agree with TRBD2. V lost 3 bases and J lost 14; bases outside the gene matches: 3. The CDR3 sequence is 11 residues long. Per germline, CDR1 MNHNS and CDR2 SASEGT. This chain's CDR3 is CASSDRGGEFF. The CDR3 DNA reads TGTGCCAGCAGTGACCGGGGGGGCGAGTTCTTC.

The chain links TRBV2 to TRBJ2-7; D is unclear. This CDR3 comprises 12 residues. CDR1 and CDR2 (germline): SNHLY, FYNNEI. V gave up 6 bases and J gave up 7 bases, with 13 bases separating them. The CDR3: CASRVGSREQYF. DNA of the CDR3: TGTGCCAGCAGGGTGGGATCGAGAGAGCAGTACTTC.

The chain combines TRBV4-1 with TRBJ2-2, with 8 bases that match TRBD2. Germline V CDR1 and CDR2: MGHRA, YSYEKL. The ends lost 3 bases at V and 3 bases at J; junction bases unmatched: 6. The CDR3 loop spans 16 amino acids. CDR3 region: CASSQRLAGDTGELFF. In nucleotides, the CDR3 is TGCGCCAGCAGCCAGAGGCTAGCGGGTGACACCGGGGAGCTGTTTTTT.

Worth noting for this clone: With a far larger clone one base away, a read error is the likely cause. The CDR3 DNA is TGTGCCAGCAGCCAAGATTCATCGTACGGGACAGGGGGCCAGAACATTCAGTACTTC. Its translation is CASSQDSSYGTGGQNIQYF. The V call is TRBV7-2, the J call TRBJ2-4; 12 nucleotides line up with TRBD1. This CDR3 comprises 19 residues. Germline assignment: CDR1 SGHTA and CDR2 FQGNSA. The V gene end was trimmed by 5 bases and the J gene end by 7 bases; junction bases not matched to a gene: 18.

The chain employs TRBV7-9 and TRBJ2-5; D possibly corresponds to TRBD1 (5 bases). Germline V gene data show CDR1 as SEHNR and CDR2 as FQNEAQ (reference sequence). Trimming took off 6 bases at V and 5 bases at J, with 16 bases between the two ends. The CDR3 length is 14 residues. The CDR3 DNA follows: TGTGCCAGCAGTCCATGGGGCGCTGGTGAGACCCAGTACTTC. As protein: CASSPWGAGETQYF.

This clone was seen a handful of times. J is TRBJ2-5 and V is TRBV7-2, with 12 positions matching TRBD2. With V trimmed by 1 base and J by 5 bases, 2 bases remained unmatched. The CDR3 length is 15 residues. The germline CDR1 and CDR2 sequences are SGHTA and FQGNSA. CDR3 sequence reads: CASSLGLAGGETQYF. In nucleotides, the CDR3 is TGTGCCAGCAGCTTAGGGCTAGCGGGAGGGGAGACCCAGTACTTC.

The CDR3 DNA sequence: TGTGCTAGTGGTTTGACGACAGGGTCCGAGCAGTACTTC. Translation gives CASGLTTGSEQYF. The chain joins TRBV12-5 to TRBJ2-7; 7 bases line up with TRBD1. With 2 bases clipped from V and 6 bases from J, the junction kept 4 bases outside the gene matches. CDR1 and CDR2 from the germline V gene are LGHNT and FRNRAP. The CDR3 runs 13 residues. The variable domain in full, with the rest retrieved from reference TRBV12-5 and TRBJ2-7, is DARVTQTPRHKVTEMGQEVTMRCQPILGHNTVFWYRQTMMQGLELLAYFRNRAPLDDSGMPKDRFSAEMPDATLATLKIQPSEPRDSAVYFCASGLTTGSEQYFGPGTRLTVT.

This clone was counted a single time. CDR3: CASSSGDAGGHGYTF. CDR3 nucleotide sequence: TGTGCCAGCAGTTCTGGCGACGCAGGGGGCCATGGCTACACCTTC. The chain carries TRBV28 and TRBJ1-2, with 8 positions matching TRBD1. This CDR3 spans 15 amino acids. V dropped 4 bases and J dropped 6; count of bases not matched to a gene: 10. Germline V gene lookup returns CDR1 MDHEN and CDR2 SYDVKM.

The chain recombines TRBV11-1 with TRBJ1-2, with D tentatively TRBD1 (6 bases). CDR1 is SGHAT and CDR2 is FQDESV in the germline V gene (reference sequence). The CDR3 runs to 12 residues. Between the trimmed V and J ends, which lost 4 bases and 6 bases, there was a span of 9 bases. CDR3 nucleotide sequence: TGTGCCAGCAGCTCGTACAGGGATGGCTACACCTTC. Its protein product is CASSSYRDGYTF.

The chain couples TRBV19 to TRBJ2-1; D possibly corresponds to TRBD2 (5 bases). The V and J ends lost 9 bases and 7 bases respectively, with 25 bases between them. The CDR3 sequence is 16 residues long. CDR1 and CDR2 from the germline V gene are LNHDA and SQIVND (reference sequence). The CDR3 region is CASGHRRTRRPNEQFF. Here the CDR3 DNA reads TGTGCCAGCGGGCATCGTAGGACTCGGCGTCCGAATGAGCAGTTCTTC.

The chain uses TRBV2 and TRBJ2-7; D not resolved. This CDR3 spans 13 amino acids. Deletions cut 3 bases from V and 2 bases from J, with 8 bases between. Germline V gene sequence: CDR1 SNHLY, CDR2 FYNNEI. This CDR3 reads CASSDGSTYEQYF. CDR3 nucleotide sequence: TGTGCCAGCAGTGACGGGTCGACCTACGAGCAGTACTTC.

This chain joins TRBV28 and TRBJ2-1; TRBD2 might be the D (6 bases). The CDR3 consists of 13 residues. Trimming pared 8 bases from V and 6 bases from J, leaving 14 bases between. The germline V gene has CDR1 MDHEN and CDR2 SYDVKM. The CDR3 region has the DNA TGTGCCAGCGGGGGAGGTTTCCTCAATGAGCAGTTCTTC. It encodes CASGGGFLNEQFF.

The chain couples TRBV18 to TRBJ2-1, with TRBD2 matching over 13 bases. The CDR3 is 19 residues long. Trimming at V came to 5 bases and at J to 7 bases, leaving 17 bases not matched to a gene. Germline loops: CDR1 KGHSH, CDR2 LQKENI. Here the CDR3 DNA reads TGTGCCAGCTCAACCGGGACTAGCGGGATAGGGTCAGGGAAAAATGAGCAGTTCTTC. It codes for CASSTGTSGIGSGKNEQFF.